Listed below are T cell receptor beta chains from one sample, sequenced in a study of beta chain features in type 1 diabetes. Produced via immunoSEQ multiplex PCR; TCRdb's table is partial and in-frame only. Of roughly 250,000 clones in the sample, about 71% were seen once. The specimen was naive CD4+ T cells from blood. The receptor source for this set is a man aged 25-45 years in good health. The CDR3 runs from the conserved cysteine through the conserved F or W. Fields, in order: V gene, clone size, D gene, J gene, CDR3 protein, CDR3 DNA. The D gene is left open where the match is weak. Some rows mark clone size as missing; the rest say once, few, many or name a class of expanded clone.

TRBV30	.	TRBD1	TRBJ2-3	CAWTRGRGTDTQYF	TGTGCCTGGACAAGGGGGCGCGGCACAGATACGCAGTATTTT
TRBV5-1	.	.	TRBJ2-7	CASSLFPSLEQYF	TGCGCCAGCAGCTTGTTCCCTAGCCTCGAGCAGTACTTC
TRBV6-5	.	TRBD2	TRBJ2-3	CASSTSAPSVTQYF	TGTGCCAGCAGTACTAGCGCCCCTTCGGTTACGCAGTATTTT
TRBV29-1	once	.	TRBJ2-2	CSVLGRIGELFF	TGCAGCGTGCTCGGAAGGATCGGGGAGCTGTTTTTT
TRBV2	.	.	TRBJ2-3	CASSGGQGTDTQYF	TGTGCCAGCAGTGGCGGGCAGGGTACAGATACGCAGTATTTT
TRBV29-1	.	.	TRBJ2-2	CSGRHEYTGELFF	TGCAGCGGCAGACATGAGTACACCGGGGAGCTGTTTTTT
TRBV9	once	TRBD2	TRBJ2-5	CASSVVAGGLETQYF	TGTGCCAGCAGCGTAGTAGCGGGGGGGCTGGAGACCCAGTACTTC
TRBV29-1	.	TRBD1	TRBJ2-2	CSAPTGSGELFF	TGCAGCGCCCCGACAGGGTCCGGGGAGCTGTTTTTT
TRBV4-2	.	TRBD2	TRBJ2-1	CASSQVYRTSGTNEQFF	TGTGCCAGCAGCCAAGTCTACAGGACTAGCGGGACAAATGAGCAGTTCTTC
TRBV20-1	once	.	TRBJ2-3	CSAETKDTQYF	TGCAGTGCTGAAACCAAGGATACGCAGTATTTT
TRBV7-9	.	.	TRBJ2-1	CASSSEGTAAYNEQFF	TGTGCCAGCAGCTCCGAGGGGACTGCTGCCTACAATGAGCAGTTCTTC
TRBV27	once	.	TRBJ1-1	CASSGGRMNTEAFF	TGTGCCAGCAGTGGGGGACGGATGAACACTGAAGCTTTCTTT
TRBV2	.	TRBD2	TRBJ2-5	CASSAEREGRKTQYF	TGTGCCAGCAGTGCCGAGCGGGAGGGCCGGAAGACCCAGTACTTC
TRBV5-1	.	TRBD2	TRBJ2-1	CASSQTSGLAGGNEQFF	TGCGCCAGCAGCCAGACTTCGGGTCTAGCGGGTGGGAATGAGCAGTTCTTC
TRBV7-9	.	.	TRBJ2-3	CASSPSLARTDTQYF	TGTGCCAGCAGCCCCTCCCTAGCGCGCACAGATACGCAGTATTTT
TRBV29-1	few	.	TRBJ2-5	CSVEGSGEETQYF	TGCAGCGTTGAGGGATCGGGAGAAGAGACCCAGTACTTC
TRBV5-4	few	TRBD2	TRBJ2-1	CASSPGGGNEQFF	TGTGCCAGCAGCCCGGGAGGAGGCAATGAGCAGTTCTTC
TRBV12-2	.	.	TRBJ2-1	CASRSAGANNEQFF	TGTGCAAGTCGCTCTGCCGGGGCGAACAATGAGCAGTTCTTC
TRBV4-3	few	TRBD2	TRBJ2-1	CASSQTSASYNEQFF	TGCGCCAGCAGCCAAACTAGCGCTTCCTACAATGAGCAGTTCTTC
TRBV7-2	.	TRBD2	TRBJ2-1	CASSLDPLAGGSVYNEQFF	TGTGCCAGCAGCTTAGATCCCCTAGCGGGAGGTTCTGTCTACAATGAGCAGTTCTTC
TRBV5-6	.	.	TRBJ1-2	CASSLSSGDHYGYTF	TGTGCCAGCAGCTTATCTTCAGGAGATCACTATGGCTACACCTTC
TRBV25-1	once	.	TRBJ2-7	CASRGGWEQYF	TGTGCCAGCAGGGGTGGGTGGGAGCAGTACTTC
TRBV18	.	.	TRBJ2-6	CASSDNRDNLQSRANVLTF	TGTGCCAGCTCAGATAACCGGGACAATTTACAAAGTCGGGCCAACGTCCTGACTTTC
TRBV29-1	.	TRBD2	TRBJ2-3	CSVPLITSGGRTDTQYF	TGCAGCGTGCCATTGATTACTAGCGGGGGGCGCACAGATACGCAGTATTTT
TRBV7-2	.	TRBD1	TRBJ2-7	CASSLSSDRAYEQYF	TGTGCCAGCAGCTTAAGTAGCGACAGGGCCTACGAGCAGTACTTC
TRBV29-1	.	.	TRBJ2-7	CSVGRDGYEQYF	TGCAGCGTTGGCAGGGACGGCTACGAGCAGTACTTC
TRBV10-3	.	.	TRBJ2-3	CAISLTDSTDTQYF	TGTGCCATCAGCCTTACAGATAGCACAGATACGCAGTATTTT
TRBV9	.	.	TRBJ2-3	CASSPKSGRADTQYF	TGTGCCAGCAGCCCCAAATCGGGGAGAGCAGATACGCAGTATTTT
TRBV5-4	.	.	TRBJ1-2	CASTVPGPHYGYTF	TGTGCCAGCACAGTACCTGGACCCCACTATGGCTACACCTTC
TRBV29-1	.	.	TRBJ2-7	CSVALELALREQYF	TGCAGCGTTGCCCTAGAACTAGCCCTCCGAGAGCAGTACTTC
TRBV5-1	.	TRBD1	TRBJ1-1	CASSERTGGVTEAFF	TGCGCCAGCAGCGAGAGGACAGGAGGGGTCACTGAAGCTTTCTTT
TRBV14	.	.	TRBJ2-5	CASSQGAVYRAQYF	TGTGCCAGCAGCCAAGGAGCGGTCTATAGGGCCCAGTACTTC
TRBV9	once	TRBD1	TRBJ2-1	CASSVAGGEYNEQFF	TGTGCCAGCAGCGTAGCAGGGGGCGAATACAATGAGCAGTTCTTC
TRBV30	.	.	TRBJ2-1	CAWSRGTYNEQFF	TGTGCCTGGAGCAGGGGAACCTACAATGAGCAGTTCTTC
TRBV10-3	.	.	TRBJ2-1	CAISEGQIYNEQFF	TGTGCCATCAGTGAGGGACAGATCTACAATGAGCAGTTCTTC
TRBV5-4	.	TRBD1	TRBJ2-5	CASRMGWDRIQETQYF	TGTGCCAGCAGGATGGGTTGGGACAGGATCCAAGAGACCCAGTACTTC
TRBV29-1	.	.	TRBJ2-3	CSVDGAADTQYF	TGCAGCGTTGATGGGGCAGCAGATACGCAGTATTTT
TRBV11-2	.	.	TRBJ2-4	CASRKLAEGRKNIQYF	TGTGCCAGCAGGAAATTAGCGGAGGGGAGGAAGAACATTCAGTACTTC
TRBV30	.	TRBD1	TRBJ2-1	CAWSATGKPQFF	TGTGCCTGGAGTGCGACAGGGAAACCGCAGTTCTTC
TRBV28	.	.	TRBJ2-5	CASSLEETQYF	TGTGCCAGCAGTTTAGAAGAGACCCAGTACTTC
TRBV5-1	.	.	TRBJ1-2	CASSLSGAYGYTF	TGCGCCAGCAGCTTGTCCGGGGCCTATGGCTACACCTTC
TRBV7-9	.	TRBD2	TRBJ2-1	CASSLDSGGPFF	TGTGCCAGCAGCTTAGACTCGGGAGGCCCGTTCTTC
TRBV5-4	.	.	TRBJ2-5	CASSTRAPSTQYF	TGTGCCAGCAGCACCCGGGCCCCCTCCACCCAGTACTTC
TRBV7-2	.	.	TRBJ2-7	CASSLNGGVPSAQYF	TGTGCCAGCAGCTTAAACGGCGGGGTCCCCTCCGCGCAGTACTTC
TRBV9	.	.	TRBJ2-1	CASSVASGIGEQFF	TGTGCCAGCAGCGTAGCGTCAGGGATAGGTGAGCAGTTCTTC